The 17 T cell receptor beta chains listed next were all sequenced from one sample in a study of blood T cell repertoires in COVID-19. The table came from immunoSEQ multiplex PCR; TCRdb's copy has only in-frame clones and leaves some out. The sample lists approximately 210,000 clones, roughly 87% occurring once. Sequencing was done on a sample of PBMCs or T cells enriched from blood (not recorded which). The receptors shown here come from a woman aged 30 to 39 who had recovered from COVID-19.

This clone has only one observation. The chain links TRBV15 to TRBJ1-5, with 8 bases that match TRBD1. The germline gives CDR1 LNHNV, CDR2 YYDKDF (reference sequence). Trimming at V came to 2 bases and at J to 4 bases, leaving 4 bases not matched to a gene. This CDR3 has 15 residues. Written as DNA, the CDR3 is TGTGCCACCAGCAGACGGGGACAGGCAAATCAGCCCCAGCATTTT. Protein: CATSRRGQANQPQHF.

This rearrangement joins TRBV6-6 to TRBJ2-1, with TRBD2 as a possible D gene (6 bases). The germline gives CDR1 MNHNY, CDR2 SVGAGI (reference sequence). V lost 6 bases to trimming and J lost 1 base, with 13 bases between them. The CDR3 totals 15 residues. As DNA, the CDR3 is TGTGCCAGCAGCACAAGCGGGTTTTCCTACAATGAGCAGTTCTTC. It is translated as CASSTSGFSYNEQFF.

The chain joins TRBV25-1 to TRBJ1-3; 7 bases are a match to TRBD1. This CDR3 is built from 18 residues. Germline V lookup: CDR1 MGHDK, CDR2 SYGVNS. The V segment lost 2 bases and the J segment 3 bases; nucleotides outside the gene matches: 13. CDR3 sequence reads: CASSEGITGETFGNTIYF. The DNA for the CDR3 is TGTGCCAGCAGTGAAGGGATCACAGGGGAAACTTTTGGAAACACCATATATTTT. Looking up the rest from reference TRBV25-1 and TRBJ1-3 gives the full variable domain: EADIYQTPRYLVIGTGKKITLECSQTMGHDKMYWYQQDPGMELHLIHYSYGVNSTEKGDLSSESTVSRIRTEHFPLTLESARPSHTSQYLCASSEGITGETFGNTIYFGEGSWLTVV.

The CDR3 reads CSVKQGGNTEAFF. In DNA, the CDR3 is TGCAGCGTTAAACAGGGCGGAAACACTGAAGCTTTCTTT. The gene calls are TRBV29-1 and TRBJ1-1; a possible D gene is TRBD1 (6 bases). The CDR3 runs to 13 residues. V lost 5 bases to trimming and J lost 2 bases, with 12 bases between them. Germline CDR1 reads SQVTM; CDR2 reads ANQGSEA. Drawing the rest from reference TRBV29-1 and TRBJ1-1, the complete variable domain is SAVISQKPSRDICQRGTSLTIQCQVDSQVTMMFWYRQQPGQSLTLIATANQGSEATYESGFVIDKFPISRPNLTFSTLTVSNMSPEDSSIYLCSVKQGGNTEAFFGQGTRLTVV.

The chain recombines TRBV7-2 with TRBJ1-3, with 7 bases matching TRBD1. The germline CDR1 and CDR2 sequences are SGHTA and FQGNSA. The V gene end was trimmed by 5 bases and the J gene end by 5 bases; junction bases not matched to a gene: 6. CDR3 size: 14 residues. The CDR3 bases are TGTGCCAGCAGCCCCACAGGGGCCCGAAACACCATATATTTT. It translates to CASSPTGARNTIYF.

This clone was counted a single time. The chain joins TRBV5-6 to TRBJ2-3, with TRBD2 matching 9 bases. This CDR3 is built from 14 residues. The germline gives CDR1 SGHDT, CDR2 YYEEEE. Trimming at V came to 4 bases and at J to 3 bases, leaving 3 bases not matched to a gene. The CDR3 loop is CASSIGLATDTQYF. CDR3 bases: TGTGCCAGCAGCATTGGACTAGCGACAGATACGCAGTATTTT.

V usage is TRBV7-3 and J usage is TRBJ1-1, with D tentatively TRBD1 (5 bases). CDR3 length: 14 amino acids. Germline assignment: CDR1 SGHTA and CDR2 FQGTGA. Trimming took off 2 bases at V and 3 bases at J, with 10 bases between the two ends. CDR3 DNA: TGTGCCAGCAGCTTAGTAGGGGCGGACACTGAAGCTTTCTTT. It translates to CASSLVGADTEAFF.

This rearrangement joins TRBV11-3 to TRBJ1-2; a possible D gene is TRBD1 (6 bases). From germline, CDR1 is SGHNT and CDR2 YENEEA. This CDR3 has 15 amino acids. V lost 5 bases, J lost 2 bases, and 15 bases lay in between. DNA of the CDR3: TGTGCCAGCAGCGACGCGGGGGGGGCGAACTATGGCTACACCTTC. Residues: CASSDAGGANYGYTF. Full variable domain (remainder filled in from reference TRBV11-3 and TRBJ1-2): EAGVVQSPRYKIIEKKQPVAFWCNPISGHNTLYWYLQNLGQGPELLIRYENEEAVDDSQLPKDRFSAERLKGVDSTLKIQPAELGDSAVYLCASSDAGGANYGYTFGSGTRLTVV.

The chain is built from TRBV27 and TRBJ2-7, with 10 bases lining up with TRBD2. V dropped 6 bases and J dropped 2; count of bases not matched to a gene: 4. The germline CDR1 and CDR2 sequences are MNHEY and SMNVEV (reference sequence). CDR3 length equals 14 residues. The CDR3 spells CASRTSGTTYEQYF. CDR3 sequence (DNA): TGTGCCAGCAGAACTAGCGGGACCACCTACGAGCAGTACTTC.

The chain has TRBV10-3 and TRBJ2-5; D is possibly TRBD2 (5 bases). Germline CDR1 is ENHRY and CDR2 is SYGVKD. The ends were cut back, 0 bases at V and 2 bases at J, with 7 bases in the middle. The CDR3 consists of 14 residues. In DNA, the CDR3 is TGTGCCATCAGTGAGTCGAGCGGACAAGAGACCCAGTACTTC. Translation gives CAISESSGQETQYF.

This sequence joins TRBV6-6 and TRBJ2-2; D might be TRBD2 (5 bases). Trimming removed 0 bases at V and 6 bases at J, with 11 bases between. The germline gives CDR1 MNHNY, CDR2 SVGAGI (reference sequence). CDR3 length: 15 amino acids. Here the CDR3 DNA reads TGTGCCAGCAGTTACTCGAGGGCCCCGGCCGGGGAGCTGTTTTTT. It specifies CASSYSRAPAGELFF.

J is TRBJ1-6 and V is TRBV7-2; D is undetermined. Germline V lookup: CDR1 SGHTA, CDR2 FQGNSA. Trimming stripped 2 bases from V and 5 bases from J, with 13 bases between. This CDR3 has 16 residues. Written as DNA, the CDR3 is TGTGCCAGCAGCTTATTCCGGGGATCGAATAATTCACCCCTCCACTTT. Amino acid sequence: CASSLFRGSNNSPLHF. Variable domain in full (rest from reference TRBV7-2 and TRBJ1-6): GAGVSQSPSNKVTEKGKDVELRCDPISGHTALYWYRQSLGQGLEFLIYFQGNSAPDKSGLPSDRFSAERTGGSVSTLTIQRTQQEDSAVYLCASSLFRGSNNSPLHFGNGTRLTVT.

The CDR3 reads CASSRDSNSNQPQHF. DNA of the CDR3: TGTGCCAGTAGCCGAGACAGCAATAGCAATCAGCCCCAGCATTTT. The V call is TRBV19, the J call TRBJ1-5; a possible D gene is TRBD1 (5 bases). The CDR3 contains 15 residues. Germline CDR1 is LNHDA and CDR2 is SQIVND (reference sequence). Trimming took off 6 bases at V and 0 bases at J, with 12 bases between the two ends.

This clone appeared a few times. The chain combines TRBV7-2 with TRBJ2-1; unclear D gene. The CDR3 has 13 residues. V was shortened by 1 base and J by 8 bases, with 9 bases between the two germline ends. Germline CDR1 SGHTA, CDR2 FQGNSA. In DNA form, the CDR3 reads TGTGCCAGCAGCTTAGAAGTGAGCGATGAGCAGTTCTTC. This codes for CASSLEVSDEQFF.

CDR3 DNA sequence: TGTGCCAGCAGCCCGGGGGTAGACACCGGGGAGCTGTTTTTT. Its protein is CASSPGVDTGELFF. The chain uses TRBV7-3 and TRBJ2-2, with D possibly matching TRBD2 (6 bases). V lost 5 bases, J lost 3 bases, and 10 bases lay in between. The germline V gene encodes CDR1 SGHTA and CDR2 FQGTGA. CDR3 length: 14 amino acids.

V is TRBV7-6 and J is TRBJ1-5; the D is unclear. Germline CDR1 reads SGHVS; CDR2 reads FNYEAQ. The V end was cut by 1 base, the J end by 6 bases, with 10 bases between. The length of the CDR3 is 14 residues. The CDR3 DNA is TGTGCCAGCAGCTTAGATCCCCGGGTTCAGCCCCAGCATTTT. Translated: CASSLDPRVQPQHF. Together with reference TRBV7-6 and TRBJ1-5, the CDR3 gives the full variable domain: GAGVSQSPRYKVTKRGQDVALRCDPISGHVSLYWYRQALGQGPEFLTYFNYEAQQDKSGLPNDRFSAERPEGSISTLTIQRTEQRDSAMYRCASSLDPRVQPQHFGDGTRLSIL.

V is TRBV24-1 and J is TRBJ1-2; tentative D call: TRBD1 (6 bases). V shed 3 bases and J shed 4 bases, with 11 bases lying between them. Germline loops: CDR1 KGHDR, CDR2 SFDVKD. The CDR3 spans 14 residues. The CDR3 DNA follows: TGTGCCACCAGTGATGACAGGAGGAGCTATGGCTACACCTTC. Its translation is CATSDDRRSYGYTF.